Described below is a single TCR beta chain sequence and its context. This entry belongs to a study of blood T cell repertoires in COVID-19. Source study methods: From reference gene primer amplification, estimates of nucleated cell counts were derived. Generated by immunoSEQ multiplex PCR, the TCRdb table keeps only in-frame clones and is missing some. V and J calls plus clone size are reproduced from that table; the DNA served to infer D and trimming. The profile covers about 200,000 clones, with around 82% appearing a single time and approximately 12% taken by the ten largest. Adults between about 18 and 95 years of age took part from some 25 US areas. Cohorts were based on clinical histories the participants reported. In Cohort 3, a recovered donor had either two negative PCRs, clearance, or symptom resolution. V lost 5 bases and J lost 1, with 11 bases in between. Germline V gives CDR1 MNHEY, CDR2 SVGEGT. This CDR3 is built from 14 residues.

The chain carries TRBV6-2 or TRBV6-3 and TRBJ1-1; tentative D call: TRBD1 (5 bases). The origin of this receptor is a man in his forties who had recovered from COVID-19. Sequenced sample: PBMCs or T cells enriched from blood (not recorded which). The CDR3, as DNA: TGTGCCAGCAGTCCCTACGACAGGAACACTGAAGCTTTCTTT. Its protein is CASSPYDRNTEAFF.